This T cell receptor beta chain came from a study of OX40 agonist ivuxolimab in advanced cancers. Study in general: Patients with hepatocellular carcinoma, melanoma, renal cell or head and neck cancer made up the dose-escalation patients. Patients were 82.7% male with ages about 20 to 79, mean roughly 64.

Patients were ineligible given autoimmune disease history or systemic immunosuppression. At cycle 4 day 1, cycle 7 day 1, and baseline, blood was sampled. The CDR3 covers 16 residues. Germline values: CDR1 MGHRA, CDR2 YSYEKL. The V gene lost 0 bases and the J gene lost 3 bases, with 13 bases spanning the gap. This clone was detected once. Produced via immunoSEQ multiplex PCR; TCRdb's table is partial and in-frame only. This sample has 100,000 or so clones; roughly 95% occur once, and the top ten carry roughly 2.1%. Sequences were derived from CD4+ or CD8+ T cells sorted from blood, sampled in a trial of the OX40 agonist ivuxolimab. This clonotype was sampled from an adult with an advanced solid tumor such as melanoma, head and neck, liver or kidney cancer. The chain joins TRBV4-1 to TRBJ2-3; D assignment may be TRBD1 or TRBD2 (7 bases each). Here the CDR3 reads CASSQDQGGPTDTQYF. CDR3 nucleotide sequence: TGCGCCAGCAGCCAAGATCAGGGGGGGCCAACAGATACGCAGTATTTT.